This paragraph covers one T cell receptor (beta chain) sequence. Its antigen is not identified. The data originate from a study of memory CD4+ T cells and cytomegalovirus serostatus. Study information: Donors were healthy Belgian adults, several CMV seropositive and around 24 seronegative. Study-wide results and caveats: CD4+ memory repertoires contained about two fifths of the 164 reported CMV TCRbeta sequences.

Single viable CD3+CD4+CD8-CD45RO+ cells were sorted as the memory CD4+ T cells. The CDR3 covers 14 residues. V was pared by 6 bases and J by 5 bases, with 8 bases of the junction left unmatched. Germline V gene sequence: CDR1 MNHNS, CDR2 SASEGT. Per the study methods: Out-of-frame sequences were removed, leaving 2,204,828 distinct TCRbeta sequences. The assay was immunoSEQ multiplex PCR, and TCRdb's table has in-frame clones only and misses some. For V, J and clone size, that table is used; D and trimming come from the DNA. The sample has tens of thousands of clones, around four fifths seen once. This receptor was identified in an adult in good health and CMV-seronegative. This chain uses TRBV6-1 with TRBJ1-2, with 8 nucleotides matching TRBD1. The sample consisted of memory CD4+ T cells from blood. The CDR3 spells CASRIGQGIYGYTF. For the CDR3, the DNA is TGTGCCAGCAGAATCGGACAGGGAATTTATGGCTACACCTTC.